The 30 T cell receptor beta chains in this list originate from one sample, sequenced in a study of T cells in Graves' hyperthyroidism and ophthalmopathy. Amplification targeted TCR beta CDR3 regions from RNA transcripts. Researchers ran a first-round RT-PCR on the TCR CDR3 using the HTBI primer set. A single record per CDR3 protein comes from TCRdb applying MiXCR to the multiplex PCR reads. The sample consists of about 480,000 distinct CDR3 sequences, roughly 24% of them appearing once. Sample: blood. The receptors were sampled from a woman between 25 and 40 years old with Graves' ophthalmopathy.

There are many counts of this clonotype. V usage is TRBV6-1 and J usage is TRBJ2-7; D is undetermined. This CDR3 has 11 amino acids. Trimming took 7 bases from V and 4 from J, leaving 8 bases between them. Looked up from germline, CDR1 is MNHNS and CDR2 is SASEGT. In DNA form, the CDR3 reads TGTGCCAGCACCGCAGCTTACGAGCAGTACTTC. Translated: CASTAAYEQYF.

This clonotype was detected ten times or more. The genes are TRBV2 and TRBJ2-7, with D tentatively TRBD1 (5 bases). CDR3 length: 16 residues. The germline gives CDR1 SNHLY, CDR2 FYNNEI. V was shortened by 6 bases and J by 3 bases, with 21 bases between the two germline ends. CDR3 sequence reads: CASSNSFGAAFYEQYF. In DNA form, the CDR3 reads TGTGCCAGCAGCAACTCTTTTGGGGCCGCGTTCTACGAGCAGTACTTC.

This clonotype was counted many times. V usage is TRBV6-5 and J usage is TRBJ2-7; D uncertain. Looked up from germline, CDR1 is MNHEY and CDR2 is SVGAGI. The CDR3 is 11 amino acids. V was clipped by 8 bases and J by 0 bases, with 5 bases between them. The CDR3 region has the DNA TGTGCCAGCGAAAGCTCCTACGAGCAGTACTTC. It codes for CASESSYEQYF.

In this sample, this clonotype turned up many times. The gene calls are TRBV6-1 and TRBJ2-4; weak D call: TRBD2 (5 bases). The CDR3 extends over 14 amino acids. CDR1 and CDR2 (germline): MNHNS, SASEGT. The V end lost 6 bases, the J end lost 6 bases, and 15 bases lay between the germline ends. DNA of the CDR3: TGTGCCAGCAGCCTAACCGGGGATTCAAACATTCAGTACTTC. This translates into CASSLTGDSNIQYF.

The CDR3 sequence: CASGGTFSYEQYF. The CDR3, as DNA: TGTGCCTCGGGCGGGACTTTCTCCTACGAGCAGTACTTC. The chain is built from TRBV2 and TRBJ2-7; possible D gene TRBD2, 6 bases. This CDR3 has 13 residues. V lost 11 bases to trimming and J lost 0 bases, with 14 bases between them. CDR1 and CDR2 from the germline V gene are SNHLY and FYNNEI.

This clonotype was recorded many times. The chain uses TRBV7-3 and TRBJ1-1; possibly TRBD1 for D (5 bases). CDR3 length: 12 amino acids. The V gene lost 2 bases and the J gene lost 8 bases, with 9 bases spanning the gap. Per germline, CDR1 SGHTA and CDR2 FQGTGA. In DNA form, the CDR3 reads TGTGCCAGCAGCTTATCCCCAGGGGAAGCTTTCTTT. Translating gives CASSLSPGEAFF.

The V and J genes are TRBV11-3 and TRBJ2-7; 7 bases map to TRBD1. Losses at the gene ends were 7 bases for V and 3 bases for J; bases not matched to a gene: 12. Germline CDR1 is SGHNT and CDR2 is YENEEA. This CDR3 has 15 residues. CDR3 sequence reads: CASTTTDRARYEQYF. CDR3 nucleotides: TGTGCCAGCACCACAACCGACAGGGCTCGCTACGAGCAGTACTTC.

The table lists this clonotype with many counts. V and J are TRBV7-8 and TRBJ1-2; possible D gene TRBD1, 5 bases. The CDR3 loop spans 15 amino acids. Between the trimmed V and J ends, which lost 4 bases and 0 bases, there was a span of 12 bases. From germline, CDR1 is SGHVS and CDR2 FQNEAQ. The CDR3: CASSYRTPSNYGYTF. The CDR3 DNA follows: TGTGCCAGCAGCTACAGGACACCCTCTAACTATGGCTACACCTTC. The variable domain in full, with the rest retrieved from reference TRBV7-8 and TRBJ1-2, is GAGVSQSPRYKVAKRGQDVALRCDPISGHVSLFWYQQALGQGPEFLTYFQNEAQLDKSGLPSDRFFAERPEGSVSTLKIQRTQQEDSAVYLCASSYRTPSNYGYTFGSGTRLTVV.

This chain links TRBV6-2 or TRBV6-3 with TRBJ1-2; 9 bases agree with TRBD1. After removal of 6 bases from V and 2 bases from J, the junction contained 7 bases not matched to a gene. The CDR3 consists of 15 residues. Per the germline V gene, CDR1 is MNHEY and CDR2 is SVGEGT. CDR3 region: CASSDPGTGNYGYTF. In DNA, the CDR3 is TGTGCCAGCAGCGACCCAGGGACAGGGAACTATGGCTACACCTTC.

This clonotype was seen many times. The chain couples TRBV28 to TRBJ1-5; weak D call: TRBD1 (5 bases). CDR3 length: 18 amino acids. Trimming stripped 4 bases from V and 1 base from J, with 20 bases between. Germline values: CDR1 MDHEN, CDR2 SYDVKM. The CDR3 sequence is CASSSISRASGSNQPQHF. DNA for the CDR3: TGTGCCAGCAGTTCGATATCCAGGGCCTCTGGGAGCAATCAGCCCCAGCATTTT.

At least ten counts were recorded for this clonotype. V is TRBV19 and J is TRBJ2-7; possibly TRBD1 for D (5 bases). V shed 8 bases and J shed 5 bases, with 16 bases lying between them. CDR1 LNHDA and CDR2 SQIVND come from the germline V gene (reference sequence). The CDR3 totals 13 residues. The CDR3 sequence: CASSGHLWDEQYF. The CDR3 DNA is TGTGCCAGTTCAGGACACCTATGGGACGAGCAGTACTTC.

As for this clonotype: Sequence at one end of the junction differs from germline and may be a read error. The chain uses TRBV12-3 or TRBV12-4 and TRBJ2-2, with 9 nucleotides matching TRBD2. CDR3 length equals 12 residues. CDR3 nucleotides: TGTGCCAGCAGTTTAGGTAGCGGGGGGCTGTTTTTT. Its translation is CASSLGSGGLFF.

This clonotype was seen ten or more times. The V and J genes are TRBV7-8 and TRBJ1-3, with 8 bases aligning to TRBD1. The germline gives CDR1 SGHVS, CDR2 FQNEAQ. Trimming took 5 bases from V and 4 from J; bases not matched to a gene: 7. The CDR3 totals 15 residues. For the CDR3, the DNA is TGTGCCAGCAGCGCTCAGGGGGCTTGGGGAAACACCATATATTTT. The encoded protein is CASSAQGAWGNTIYF.

This clonotype was recorded at least ten times. The chain links TRBV7-9 to TRBJ2-7; no firm D call. CDR1 and CDR2 (germline): SEHNR, FQNEAQ (reference sequence). V lost 0 bases and J 2 bases, leaving 11 bases between the germline ends. This CDR3 is built from 15 residues. The CDR3 coding sequence is TGTGCCAGCAGCTTAGCTTATTCCCTACCCTACGAGCAGTACTTC. Amino acids: CASSLAYSLPYEQYF. Full variable domain (rest looked up from reference TRBV7-9 and TRBJ2-7): DTGVSQNPRHKITKRGQNVTFRCDPISEHNRLYWYRQTLGQGPEFLTYFQNEAQLEKSRLLSDRFSAERPKGSFSTLEIQRTEQGDSAMYLCASSLAYSLPYEQYFGPGTRLTVT.

This clonotype was detected only a few times. This rearrangement joins TRBV12-3 or TRBV12-4 to TRBJ2-5; TRBD2 might be the D (5 bases). This CDR3 is built from 15 residues. Trimming stripped 4 bases from V and 2 bases from J, with 14 bases between. The CDR3 DNA reads as TGTGCCAGCAGTTATATCGGGCGGGTTCAAGAGACCCAGTACTTC. Protein product: CASSYIGRVQETQYF.

This clonotype was detected only a few times. The J gene is TRBJ2-5, the V gene TRBV3-1; TRBD1 aligns across 7 bases. Germline lookup yields CDR1 LGHDT and CDR2 YNNKEL (reference sequence). There are 16 residues in the CDR3. V lost 0 bases to trimming and J lost 2 bases; unmatched junction nucleotides: 6. CDR3 sequence (DNA): TGTGCCAGCAGCCAAGACAGGGGGACAGATCAAGAGACCCAGTACTTC. It yields the protein CASSQDRGTDQETQYF.

This clonotype has at least ten counts. The rearrangement joins TRBV2 to TRBJ2-5; no clear D gene. This CDR3 has 12 residues. From germline, CDR1 is SNHLY and CDR2 FYNNEI. V dropped 7 bases and J dropped 5 bases, with 11 bases sitting between them. The CDR3, as DNA: TGTGCCAGCACTTTCCAGGCTGAGACCCAGTACTTC. Its protein is CASTFQAETQYF. Full variable domain (rest looked up from reference TRBV2 and TRBJ2-5): EPEVTQTPSHQVTQMGQEVILRCVPISNHLYFYWYRQILGQKVEFLVSFYNNEISEKSEIFDDQFSVERPDGSNFTLKIRSTKLEDSAMYFCASTFQAETQYFGPGTRLLVL.

The chain is built from TRBV15 and TRBJ1-1; 9 bases are shared with TRBD1. Trimming took 5 bases from V and 1 from J; bases not matched to a gene: 8. Germline CDR1 reads LNHNV; CDR2 reads YYDKDF (reference sequence). CDR3 length: 16 residues. This CDR3 reads CATSRPGQGWNTEAFF. The CDR3 region has the DNA TGTGCCACCAGCCGGCCCGGACAGGGGTGGAACACTGAAGCTTTCTTT.

This clonotype has a handful of counts. The chain employs TRBV3-1 and TRBJ1-1, with no clear D. CDR1 and CDR2 from the germline V gene are LGHDT and YNNKEL (reference sequence). There are 11 residues in the CDR3. Trimming cost V 1 base and J 11 bases, with 8 bases left between them. The CDR3 DNA sequence: TGTGCCAGCAGCCAAGCGGTCGGGGCTTTCTTT. Residues: CASSQAVGAFF. Combining the CDR3 with reference TRBV3-1 and TRBJ1-1 gives the whole variable domain DTAVSQTPKYLVTQMGNDKSIKCEQNLGHDTMYWYKQDSKKFLKIMFSYNNKELIINETVPNRFSPKSPDKAHLNLHINSLELGDSAVYFCASSQAVGAFFGQGTRLTVV.

This clonotype was counted at least ten times. The J gene is TRBJ2-7, the V gene TRBV2; no clear D. V was cut by 2 bases and J by 0 bases, with 11 bases left in between. The V gene's germline CDR1 is SNHLY and CDR2 FYNNEI. The CDR3 length is 15 residues. The CDR3 DNA follows: TGTGCCAGCAGTGAAACCCACATTAGCTCCTACGAGCAGTACTTC. Translated: CASSETHISSYEQYF.

The V call is TRBV29-1, the J call TRBJ2-7, with 13 bases that match TRBD2. V lost 6 bases, J lost 3 bases, and 5 bases stayed unmatched. This CDR3 is 14 amino acids long. Germline CDR1 SQVTM, CDR2 ANQGSEA. CDR3 in amino acids: CSVVGLAGYYEQYF. CDR3 sequence (DNA): TGCAGCGTGGTGGGACTAGCGGGGTACTACGAGCAGTACTTC.

Ten or more counts support this clonotype. The chain recombines TRBV6-2 or TRBV6-3 with TRBJ2-6, with D unresolved. Germline V lookup: CDR1 MNHEY, CDR2 SVGEGT. Deletions cut 7 bases from V and 3 bases from J, with 10 bases between. The CDR3 is made up of 14 amino acids. DNA for the CDR3: TGTGCCAGCAATTCAGGAATTGGGGCCAACGTCCTGACTTTC. This encodes CASNSGIGANVLTF.

This clonotype was seen at least ten times. The chain is built from TRBV6-1 and TRBJ2-5, with a possible D match to TRBD1 (5 bases). The germline gives CDR1 MNHNS, CDR2 SASEGT. The V end lost 0 bases, the J end lost 4 bases, and 12 bases lay between the germline ends. This CDR3 has 15 amino acids. The CDR3 DNA follows: TGTGCCAGCAGTGAAGCGAGCAGGGTTCTAGAGACCCAGTACTTC. Amino acids: CASSEASRVLETQYF.

This clonotype was counted a few times. This chain connects TRBV5-4 to TRBJ2-2; D not certain. CDR3 size: 13 residues. Germline CDR1 reads SGHNT; CDR2 reads YYREEE (reference sequence). Between the trimmed V and J ends, which lost 3 bases and 6 bases, there was a span of 9 bases. The CDR3 loop is CASSSWASGELFF. DNA for the CDR3: TGTGCCAGCAGCTCGTGGGCGTCCGGGGAGCTGTTTTTT.

The sample holds many counts of this clonotype. The chain has TRBV20-1 and TRBJ2-2, with 9 positions matching TRBD1. J was trimmed by 2 bases and V by 6 bases; bases with no gene match: 4. This CDR3 spans 14 amino acids. Germline V CDR1 and CDR2: DFQATT, SNEGSKA (reference sequence). In nucleotides, the CDR3 is TGCAGTGCCCCGGGACAGGGTAACACCGGGGAGCTGTTTTTT. It translates to CSAPGQGNTGELFF.

This clonotype was counted at least ten times. V gene TRBV5-1 combines with J gene TRBJ2-7; no clear D. The germline CDR1 and CDR2 sequences are SGHRS and YFSETQ. This CDR3 contains 14 residues. Deletions cut 5 bases from V and 5 bases from J, with 17 bases between. The CDR3 loop is CASSLWNLKDEQYF. CDR3 coding DNA: TGCGCCAGCAGTTTATGGAACCTGAAGGACGAGCAGTACTTC.

For the CDR3, the DNA is TGTGCCAGCAGAAGACTAGCGTATACCTACGAGCAGTACGTC. Translated: CASRRLAYTYEQYV. The V and J genes are TRBV6-1 and TRBJ2-7; 8 bases fit TRBD2. Per the germline V gene, CDR1 is MNHNS and CDR2 is SASEGT. Trimming cost V 6 bases and J 2 bases; bases outside gene matches: 6. This CDR3 contains 14 residues.

This clonotype was picked up many times. The chain couples TRBV24-1 to TRBJ1-1; TRBD1 agrees at 7 bases. The CDR3 sequence is 12 residues long. The germline CDR1 and CDR2 sequences are KGHDR and SFDVKD. The J segment lost 8 bases and the V segment lost 4 bases, leaving 3 bases of the junction unmatched. The CDR3 region has the DNA TGTGCCACCAGTGACGGACAGGAAGAAGCTTTCTTT. Translation gives CATSDGQEEAFF.

This clonotype was counted between two and nine times. The CDR3 sequence: CASRKEGPPEGTEAFF. The CDR3 DNA follows: TGTGCCAGCAGAAAGGAGGGACCACCCGAAGGCACTGAAGCTTTCTTT. The chain uses TRBV6-1 and TRBJ1-1, with D perhaps matching TRBD1 (5 bases). The V end lost 6 bases, the J end lost 4 bases, and 21 bases lay between the germline ends. The CDR3 is 16 amino acids. Germline V gene sequence: CDR1 MNHNS, CDR2 SASEGT.

The chain recombines TRBV4-1 with TRBJ1-1, with a tentative D call TRBD1 (5 bases). Germline V CDR1 and CDR2: MGHRA, YSYEKL. The CDR3 covers 15 residues. V lost 4 bases and J lost 4, with 16 bases in between. The CDR3 nucleotides are TGCGCCAGCAGCCCAGGACCCGCCGGGGGCACTGAAGCTTTCTTT. Encoded protein: CASSPGPAGGTEAFF.